Shown below are 12 T cell receptor beta chains from a single sample sequenced in a study of blood T cell repertoires in COVID-19. Assay: immunoSEQ multiplex PCR; the TCRdb copy retains only in-frame clones and omits some. The table has about 170,000 clones, more than 70% seen once. The sequenced material came from peripheral blood. These receptors all come from a woman aged 70 to 79 who had recovered from COVID-19.

The genes are TRBV5-8 and TRBJ2-7; 9 positions agree with TRBD1. There are 13 residues in the CDR3. Germline V gene sequence: CDR1 SGHTS, CDR2 YDEGEE. V lost 4 bases, J lost 4 bases, and 3 bases stayed unmatched. The CDR3 is CASSTGQGYEQYF. In nucleotides, the CDR3 is TGTGCCAGCAGCACGGGACAGGGTTACGAGCAGTACTTC.

V and J are TRBV24-1 and TRBJ1-2; 7 positions agree with TRBD1. Losses at the gene ends were 3 bases for V and 8 bases for J; bases not matched to a gene: 5. The CDR3 has 13 residues. Germline V lookup: CDR1 KGHDR, CDR2 SFDVKD. The CDR3 DNA sequence: TGTGCCACCAGTGATGGGACAGCCCGGGGCTACACCTTC. The encoded protein is CATSDGTARGYTF.

The chain joins TRBV24-1 to TRBJ1-1; D gene unclear. Germline CDR1 is KGHDR and CDR2 is SFDVKD. This CDR3 spans 13 amino acids. Trimming pared 4 bases from V and 1 base from J, leaving 6 bases between. In DNA, the CDR3 is TGTGCCACCAGTGACGGGTCGAACACTGAAGCTTTCTTT. This sequence encodes CATSDGSNTEAFF.

The chain links TRBV25-1 to TRBJ1-2; D might be TRBD1 (6 bases). Germline V gene sequence: CDR1 MGHDK, CDR2 SYGVNS. This CDR3 is 12 amino acids long. Trimming took 6 bases from V and 6 from J, leaving 11 bases between them. CDR3 loop: CASSTYRDGYTF. In DNA form, the CDR3 reads TGTGCCAGCAGCACATACAGGGATGGCTACACCTTC.

The chain uses TRBV18 and TRBJ1-2, with a possible D match to TRBD1 (5 bases). V dropped 0 bases and J dropped 5 bases, with 16 bases sitting between them. Germline loops: CDR1 KGHSH, CDR2 LQKENI. The CDR3 contains 16 residues. Written as DNA, the CDR3 is TGTGCCAGCTCACCACCGGACACCCGGATGGGGTATGGCTACACCTTC. It yields the protein CASSPPDTRMGYGYTF. Full variable domain (rest looked up from reference TRBV18 and TRBJ1-2): NAGVMQNPRHLVRRRGQEARLRCSPMKGHSHVYWYRQLPEEGLKFMVYLQKENIIDESGMPKERFSAEFPKEGPSILRIQQVVRGDSAAYFCASSPPDTRMGYGYTFGSGTRLTVV.

This chain connects TRBV19 to TRBJ2-7; TRBD1 is a possible D gene (6 bases). V lost 4 bases and J lost 2, with 9 bases in between. There are 13 residues in the CDR3. Germline values: CDR1 LNHDA, CDR2 SQIVND (reference sequence). CDR3 DNA sequence: TGTGCCAGTAGTAGGGACATTGCCTACGAGCAGTACTTC. Protein product: CASSRDIAYEQYF.

The CDR3 protein is CATRTDGGREANEQFF. CDR3 sequence (DNA): TGTGCCACACGGACCGATGGGGGGAGGGAGGCGAATGAGCAGTTCTTC. The gene calls are TRBV10-3 and TRBJ2-1; 7 bases match TRBD2. CDR1 and CDR2 from the germline V gene are ENHRY and SYGVKD. The CDR3 extends over 16 amino acids. The trim removed 10 bases at V and 7 bases at J, leaving 19 bases unmatched.

The chain uses TRBV6-6 and TRBJ2-5; TRBD2 aligns across 8 bases. The V and J ends lost 7 bases and 2 bases, in that order; junction bases with no gene match: 9. CDR1 and CDR2 (germline): MNHNY, SVGAGI (reference sequence). The CDR3 totals 15 residues. The CDR3 is CASTPPGGQQETQYF. In nucleotides, the CDR3 is TGTGCCAGCACCCCCCCGGGGGGGCAACAAGAGACCCAGTACTTC.

The chain joins TRBV7-9 to TRBJ1-4; weak D call: TRBD1 (5 bases). CDR1 is SEHNR, CDR2 FQNEAQ, per germline (reference sequence). CDR3 length equals 15 residues. V was trimmed by 5 bases and J by 0 bases, leaving 10 bases between them. This CDR3 reads CASSITGTTNEKLFF. The CDR3 DNA is TGTGCCAGCAGCATTACAGGCACAACTAATGAAAAACTGTTTTTT. Using reference TRBV7-9 and TRBJ1-4 for the parts outside the CDR3, the full variable domain is DTGVSQNPRHKITKRGQNVTFRCDPISEHNRLYWYRQTLGQGPEFLTYFQNEAQLEKSRLLSDRFSAERPKGSFSTLEIQRTEQGDSAMYLCASSITGTTNEKLFFGSGTQLSVL.

V and J are TRBV18 and TRBJ1-4; a possible D gene is TRBD1 (6 bases). From germline, CDR1 is KGHSH and CDR2 LQKENI. V gave up 3 bases and J gave up 7 bases, with 15 bases separating them. The CDR3 extends over 15 amino acids. The CDR3 here is CASSPMPGAGEKLFF. CDR3 in DNA: TGTGCCAGCTCACCCATGCCAGGGGCGGGTGAAAAACTGTTTTTT.

The V call is TRBV3-1 (or the pseudogene TRBV3-2), the J call TRBJ2-2; D may be TRBD1 (6 bases). Germline V gene data show CDR1 as LGHDT and CDR2 as YNNKEL (reference sequence). V was shortened by 7 bases and J by 3 bases, with 24 bases between the two germline ends. This CDR3 contains 18 residues. The CDR3 reads CASTSQDTRRQDTGELFF. The CDR3 DNA follows: TGTGCCAGCACCAGCCAAGATACCCGGAGACAGGACACCGGGGAGCTGTTTTTT.

This chain connects TRBV3-1 (or the pseudogene TRBV3-2) to TRBJ1-4; 8 bases are a match to TRBD1. There are 20 residues in the CDR3. V was pared by 4 bases and J by 8 bases, with 24 bases of the junction left unmatched. CDR1 LGHDT and CDR2 YNNKEL come from the germline V gene (reference sequence). In nucleotides, the CDR3 is TGTGCCAGCAGCCCACAAGATATAAGGCCAGGGGGCGTGGGTTGGGAAAAACTGTTTTTT. As protein: CASSPQDIRPGGVGWEKLFF.